This T cell receptor (beta chain) was sequenced during a study of T cells in Graves' hyperthyroidism and ophthalmopathy. RNA transcripts provided the source from which TCR beta CDR3 regions were amplified. HTBI primers were employed in a first-round RT-PCR of the TCR CDR3. A single record per CDR3 protein comes from TCRdb applying MiXCR to the multiplex PCR reads. The data show more than 300,000 distinct CDR3 sequences, with more than 14% seen just once and roughly a fifth held by the top ten. This clonotype was seen at least ten times. The CDR3 has 13 residues. Trimming removed 2 bases from V and 8 bases from J; junction bases left unmatched: 5. CDR1 and CDR2 from the germline V gene are SGHTA and FQGTGA.

The sample taken for sequencing was blood. The J gene is TRBJ1-2, the V gene TRBV7-3, with TRBD1 matching 7 bases. This TCR was recovered from a woman aged 25-40 years with Graves' ophthalmopathy. The CDR3 spells CASSLSPDRGYTF. The CDR3 DNA follows: TGTGCCAGCAGCTTATCTCCGGACAGGGGCTACACCTTC.